This T cell receptor beta chain was found in a study of hypomethylating agent response in myelodysplastic syndrome. Across the whole study: Donors were myelodysplastic syndrome patients: 2 female, roughly 9 male.

The CDR3 totals 15 residues. Germline values: CDR1 LNHDA, CDR2 SQIVND (reference sequence). The V and J ends lost 3 bases and 4 bases respectively, with 15 bases between them. As handled by the study authors: About 1.6% of roughly 150,000 clonotypes matched previously reported viral-epitope-specific VDJdb entries. Method: immunoSEQ multiplex PCR; TCRdb's copy keeps in-frame clones and lacks some. That table supplies the V and J calls and clone size; D and trimming were determined from the DNA. Of about 4,700 clones detected, roughly four fifths appear once; the ten largest clones hold approximately 22%.

This specimen consisted of bone marrow, obtained before or after starting hypomethylating agent treatment for myelodysplastic syndrome (not recorded which). The receptor comes from a human donor with myelodysplastic syndrome. The genes are TRBV19 and TRBJ2-5; TRBD2 is a possible D gene (5 bases). CDR3 in DNA: TGTGCCAGTAGTATCCCCAGGAGAGGAGGAGAGACCCAGTACTTC. This codes for CASSIPRRGGETQYF. The complete variable domain, with remaining parts taken from reference TRBV19 and TRBJ2-5, reads DGGITQSPKYLFRKEGQNVTLSCEQNLNHDAMYWYRQDPGQGLRLIYYSQIVNDFQKGDIAEGYSVSREKKESFPLTVTSAQKNPTAFYLCASSIPRRGGETQYFGPGTRLLVL.